Reported below is one TCR beta chain. These data come from a study of blood T cell repertoires in COVID-19. At the level of the study: Material from acute and convalescent COVID-19 was sourced from the United States, Italy and Spain.

The germline gives CDR1 MNHEY, CDR2 SVGEGT. The CDR3 contains 16 residues. V lost 6 bases and J lost 3; bases outside the gene matches: 10. Seattle's enrolled individuals joined amid active infection and were then monitored longitudinally. Assay: immunoSEQ multiplex PCR; the TCRdb copy retains only in-frame clones and omits some. This table holds about 170,000 clones, less than 90% found once. The source of this sequence is a woman in her sixties with COVID-19, enrolled during active disease. Sequencing was done on a sample of peripheral blood. This chain uses TRBV6-2 or TRBV6-3 with TRBJ1-5, with 8 bases lining up with TRBD1. DNA for the CDR3: TGTGCCAGCAGCTTTGGACAGGGCCGGGACAATCAGCCCCAGCATTTT. Translation gives CASSFGQGRDNQPQHF.